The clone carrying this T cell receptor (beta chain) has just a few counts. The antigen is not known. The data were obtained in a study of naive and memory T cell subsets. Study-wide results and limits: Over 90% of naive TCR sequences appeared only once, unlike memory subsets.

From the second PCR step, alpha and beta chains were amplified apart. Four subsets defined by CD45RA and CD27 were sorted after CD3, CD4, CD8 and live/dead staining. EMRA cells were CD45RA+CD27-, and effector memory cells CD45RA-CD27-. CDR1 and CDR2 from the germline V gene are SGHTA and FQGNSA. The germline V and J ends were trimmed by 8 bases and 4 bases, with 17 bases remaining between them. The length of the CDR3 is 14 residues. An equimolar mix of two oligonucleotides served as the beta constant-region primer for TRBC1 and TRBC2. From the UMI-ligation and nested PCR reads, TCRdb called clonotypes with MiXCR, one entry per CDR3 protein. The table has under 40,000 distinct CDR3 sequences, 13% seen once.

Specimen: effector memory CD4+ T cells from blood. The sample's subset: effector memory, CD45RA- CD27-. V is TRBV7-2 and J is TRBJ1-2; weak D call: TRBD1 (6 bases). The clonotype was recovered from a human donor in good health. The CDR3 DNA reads TGTGCCAGCGGGTGGAGCGGGGGCATCTATGGCTACACCTTC. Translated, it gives CASGWSGGIYGYTF.